Following are 30 T cell receptor beta chains from one sample sequenced in a study of T cells in Graves' hyperthyroidism and ophthalmopathy. RNA transcripts gave rise to amplified TCR beta CDR3 regions. An initial round of RT-PCR targeting the TCR CDR3 relied on the HTBI primer set. TCRdb passed the multiplex PCR reads through MiXCR, listing each CDR3 protein once. The sample contains around 700,000 distinct CDR3 sequences, roughly 32% of which appear only once. Sequenced input: blood. These receptors were taken from a woman aged 40 to 50 with Graves' hyperthyroidism.

A word on this clonotype: The germline gene is not matched at one end of the junction; a read error may be the cause. V usage is TRBV7-2 and J usage is TRBJ2-7; D is tentatively TRBD1 or TRBD2 (6 bases each). The germline gives CDR1 SGHTA, CDR2 FQGNSA. The CDR3 covers 8 residues. Written as DNA, the CDR3 is TGTGCCAGCAGCCGGGGGCACTTC. It encodes CASSRGHF.

At least ten counts were recorded for this clonotype. This rearrangement joins TRBV12-3 or TRBV12-4 to TRBJ1-1, with a tentative D call TRBD1 (6 bases). The V gene lost 4 bases and the J gene lost 2 bases, with 8 bases spanning the gap. The CDR3 has 13 residues. The CDR3 spells CASSSGGNTEAFF. CDR3 nucleotide sequence: TGTGCCAGCAGTTCGGGGGGCAACACTGAAGCTTTCTTT.

This clonotype was recorded many times. The chain carries TRBV19 and TRBJ1-1; D might be TRBD1 (5 bases). There are 13 residues in the CDR3. Germline V gene sequence: CDR1 LNHDA, CDR2 SQIVND (reference sequence). Trimming shortened V by 6 bases and J by 3 bases, and 11 bases separated the two germline ends. CDR3 in DNA: TGTGCCAGTAGGGCCCTAGGGGACACTGAAGCTTTCTTT. Translating it yields CASRALGDTEAFF. Full variable domain (remainder filled in from reference TRBV19 and TRBJ1-1): DGGITQSPKYLFRKEGQNVTLSCEQNLNHDAMYWYRQDPGQGLRLIYYSQIVNDFQKGDIAEGYSVSREKKESFPLTVTSAQKNPTAFYLCASRALGDTEAFFGQGTRLTVV.

The chain recombines TRBV3-1 with TRBJ2-2; the match to TRBD2 covers 8 bases. This CDR3 has 16 residues. Germline V gives CDR1 LGHDT, CDR2 YNNKEL (reference sequence). Trimming removed 5 bases from V and 3 bases from J; junction bases left unmatched: 8. CDR3 sequence reads: CASSKRLARDTGELFF. The CDR3 nucleotides are TGTGCCAGCAGCAAGAGACTAGCGCGCGACACCGGGGAGCTGTTTTTT.

This clonotype appeared a few times. The V and J genes are TRBV12-3 or TRBV12-4 and TRBJ1-2; possibly TRBD1 for D (5 bases). This CDR3 spans 12 amino acids. Trimming pared 11 bases from V and 6 bases from J, leaving 16 bases between. CDR3 sequence: CAGRGDRNGYTF. Here the CDR3 DNA reads TGTGCCGGCCGGGGGGACCGGAATGGCTACACCTTC.

The genes are TRBV7-9 and TRBJ2-3, with TRBD1 identical over 7 bases. The CDR3 is 15 residues long. Germline-derived CDR1 and CDR2 are SEHNR and FQNEAQ (reference sequence). Trimming cost V 2 bases and J 3 bases; bases outside gene matches: 5. The CDR3 nucleotides read TGTGCCAGCAGCTTACGAGGGGGCCGGACAGATACGCAGTATTTT. Its translation: CASSLRGGRTDTQYF.

The chain has TRBV10-3 and TRBJ1-1, with D perhaps TRBD1 (5 bases). Per germline, CDR1 ENHRY and CDR2 SYGVKD. CDR3 length: 13 residues. V was cut by 6 bases and J by 0 bases, with 8 bases left in between. For the CDR3, the DNA is TGTGCCATCAGGGGGGTTATGAACACTGAAGCTTTCTTT. Protein product: CAIRGVMNTEAFF.

This clonotype was seen at least ten times. The chain recombines TRBV24-1 with TRBJ2-5; no clear D gene. The CDR3 is 14 residues long. CDR1 is KGHDR, CDR2 SFDVKD, per germline. The V gene lost 4 bases and the J gene lost 3 bases, with 11 bases spanning the gap. The CDR3 DNA reads as TGTGCCACCAGTGACAGGAGTCGGGAAGAGACCCAGTACTTC. Its translation: CATSDRSREETQYF.

The chain couples TRBV20-1 to TRBJ1-1; D might be TRBD1 (6 bases). Trimming pared 6 bases from V and 4 bases from J, leaving 24 bases between. The germline gives CDR1 DFQATT, CDR2 SNEGSKA (reference sequence). The CDR3 spans 16 residues. The CDR3, as DNA: TGCAGTGCCGAGGACATACAGGGCCACCGAGGCACTGAAGCTTTCTTT. It codes for CSAEDIQGHRGTEAFF.

This clonotype was seen repeatedly, ten times or more. The J gene is TRBJ2-7, the V gene TRBV29-1, with D perhaps matching TRBD1 (7 bases). Germline V gene data show CDR1 as SQVTM and CDR2 as ANQGSEA. The CDR3 runs to 16 residues. V lost 6 bases and J lost 2, with 23 bases in between. In nucleotides, the CDR3 is TGCAGCGTGGCGGGGACAGCCAGCCTAGCGACCTACGAGCAGTACTTC. Amino acid sequence: CSVAGTASLATYEQYF.

The chain joins TRBV20-1 to TRBJ2-5, with D tentatively TRBD2 (5 bases). TRBJ2-1 matches the DNA end more closely, so the J call is doubtful. CDR1 is DFQATT, CDR2 SNEGSKA, per germline (reference sequence). This CDR3 contains 15 residues. CDR3 loop: CSARAQMEARNEQFF. As DNA, the CDR3 is TGCAGTGCTAGGGCCCAGATGGAGGCTAGGAATGAGCAGTTCTTC.

This clonotype was observed at least ten times. The chain uses TRBV2 and TRBJ2-7; no clear D gene. The V gene lost 4 bases and the J gene lost 4 bases, with 5 bases spanning the gap. The CDR3 loop spans 11 amino acids. In germline, CDR1 is SNHLY, CDR2 FYNNEI. CDR3 loop: CASSVRYEQYF. The DNA of the CDR3 is TGTGCCAGCAGTGTCAGATACGAGCAGTACTTC.

About this clonotype itself: Given a much more abundant clone one base away, this may be a read error. The rearrangement joins TRBV20-1 to TRBJ1-1; D not resolved. The CDR3 consists of 13 residues. Germline loops: CDR1 DFQATT, CDR2 SNEGSKA (reference sequence). The CDR3 protein is CSARDAAGTEASF. In nucleotides, the CDR3 is TGCAGTGCTAGAGATGCGGCGGGCACTGAAGCTTCCTTT.

V is TRBV10-3 and J is TRBJ2-1; D remains unclear. V was clipped by 7 bases and J by 0 bases, with 7 bases between them. This CDR3 has 13 residues. Germline CDR1 is ENHRY and CDR2 is SYGVKD. In nucleotides, the CDR3 is TGTGCCATCATCCAGAGCTCCTACAATGAGCAGTTCTTC. It specifies CAIIQSSYNEQFF.

This clonotype was observed a handful of times. The chain carries TRBV19 and TRBJ2-7, with TRBD2 as a possible D gene (7 bases). The CDR3 has 13 amino acids. V lost 9 bases and J 7 bases, leaving 19 bases between the germline ends. Per germline, CDR1 LNHDA and CDR2 SQIVND (reference sequence). DNA for the CDR3: TGTGCCAGCACAAGGGGGGGGGCCAGAGAGCAGTACTTC. Residues: CASTRGGAREQYF.

This clonotype came up a few times. A much larger clone differs by one base, so this may be a read error. The V gene is TRBV6-2 or TRBV6-3, the J gene TRBJ1-6; 7 positions match TRBD1. Unmatched junction bases numbered 2, after V lost 6 bases and J lost 0 bases. The CDR3 runs 15 residues. Germline-derived CDR1 and CDR2 are MNHEY and SVGEGT. The CDR3 protein is CASRRDSSYNSPLHF. The CDR3 DNA is TGTGCCAGCAGGCGGGACAGCTCCTATAATTCACCCCTCCACTTT.

On this clonotype: One end of the junction does not line up with germline, which may come from a read error. V and J are TRBV20-1 and TRBJ1-1; D might be TRBD1 (6 bases). This CDR3 spans 13 amino acids. CDR1 and CDR2 (germline): DFQATT, SNEGSKA (reference sequence). The CDR3 loop reads CSGGSGGDTGAFF. The CDR3 coding sequence is TGCAGTGGGGGCTCAGGAGGGGACACTGGAGCTTTCTTT.

This clonotype was detected only a few times. V and J are TRBV19 and TRBJ1-2; D unclear. V was shortened by 5 bases and J by 1 base, with 14 bases between the two germline ends. The CDR3 runs to 15 residues. Germline V CDR1 and CDR2: LNHDA, SQIVND (reference sequence). CDR3 sequence (DNA): TGTGCCAGTAGTGCCCCCGGGATCCTTAACTATGGCTACACCTTC. Translation: CASSAPGILNYGYTF. The variable domain in full, completed from reference TRBV19 and TRBJ1-2, reads DGGITQSPKYLFRKEGQNVTLSCEQNLNHDAMYWYRQDPGQGLRLIYYSQIVNDFQKGDIAEGYSVSREKKESFPLTVTSAQKNPTAFYLCASSAPGILNYGYTFGSGTRLTVV.

This clonotype was seen many times. J is TRBJ1-5 and V is TRBV3-1, with a tentative D call TRBD1 (6 bases). Trimming stripped 5 bases from V and 10 bases from J, with 15 bases between. There are 13 residues in the CDR3. Per germline, CDR1 LGHDT and CDR2 YNNKEL (reference sequence). The CDR3 nucleotides are TGTGCCAGCAGCTATCAGGGGCTTACACCCCAGCATTTT. Its protein product is CASSYQGLTPQHF.

This clonotype has just a few counts. The V gene is TRBV10-3, the J gene TRBJ2-7; TRBD2 is a possible D gene (6 bases). The CDR3 contains 15 residues. Trimming took 2 bases from V and 5 from J, leaving 16 bases between them. Germline CDR1 is ENHRY and CDR2 is SYGVKD. For the CDR3, the DNA is TGTGCCATCAGTGAGAGAGGGCTAGCTAGCGACGAGCAGTACTTC. It codes for CAISERGLASDEQYF.

Comments on this clonotype: This may be a read error: a much more frequent sequence differs by one nucleotide. This rearrangement joins TRBV12-3 or TRBV12-4 to TRBJ1-2, with TRBD1 as a possible D gene (5 bases). V was clipped by 6 bases and J by 4 bases, with 15 bases between them. CDR3 length equals 14 residues. Here the CDR3 DNA reads TGTGCCAGCAGATCTACCGGGGCAGCCTATGGCTACACCTTC. Amino acids: CASRSTGAAYGYTF.

Regarding this clonotype: Compared with germline, one end of the junction differs, possibly owing to a read error. The CDR3 DNA follows: TGTGCCAGTAGTCATGCGGGACAGGGGACCGGGGAGCTGTACTTC. Residues: CASSHAGQGTGELYF. The chain links TRBV19 to TRBJ2-7; 10 bases match TRBD1. Germline V lookup: CDR1 LNHDA, CDR2 SQIVND (reference sequence). The CDR3 has 15 amino acids.

In its sample, this clonotype was seen a few times. The chain joins TRBV4-2 to TRBJ1-5; D call uncertain. Trimming took 4 bases from V and 7 from J, leaving 17 bases between them. From germline, CDR1 is LGHNA and CDR2 YNFKEQ. This CDR3 has 15 residues. The CDR3 DNA sequence: TGTGCCAGCAGCCCAGGAATTAGAGTAGGCCAGCCCCAGCATTTT. Translating it yields CASSPGIRVGQPQHF.

This clonotype was counted ten times or more. The chain recombines TRBV7-9 with TRBJ1-2, with D possibly being TRBD1 (5 bases). CDR1 is SEHNR, CDR2 FQNEAQ, per germline (reference sequence). Trimming removed 5 bases from V and 0 bases from J, with 13 bases in between. This CDR3 spans 15 amino acids. The CDR3 sequence is CASSPATVANYGYTF. In nucleotides, the CDR3 is TGTGCCAGCAGCCCCGCGACAGTAGCTAACTATGGCTACACCTTC.

The chain recombines TRBV27 with TRBJ1-6; D is ambiguous. CDR3 length equals 11 residues. Germline lookup yields CDR1 MNHEY and CDR2 SMNVEV (reference sequence). The V end lost 8 bases, the J end lost 9 bases, and 8 bases lay between the germline ends. The CDR3 sequence is CASHVRSPLHF. CDR3 DNA sequence: TGTGCCAGCCACGTGCGTTCACCCCTCCACTTT.

Comment on this clonotype: The junction shows a germline mismatch at one end, possibly a read error. This chain links TRBV10-3 with TRBJ1-4, with D unclear. The CDR3 has 14 amino acids. The V gene's germline CDR1 is ENHRY and CDR2 SYGVKD. CDR3 sequence reads: CASSYVQNNEKLFF. CDR3 in DNA: TGTGCCAGCAGTTACGTACAGAATAATGAAAAACTGTTTTTT.

The genes are TRBV20-1 and TRBJ2-7; D is possibly TRBD1 (5 bases). Deletions cut 4 bases from V and 3 bases from J, with 10 bases between. CDR1 is DFQATT and CDR2 is SNEGSKA in the germline V gene (reference sequence). The CDR3 has 12 amino acids. CDR3 residues: CSAMGLYYEQYF. The CDR3 nucleotides read TGCAGTGCTATGGGGCTATACTACGAGCAGTACTTC.

This clonotype has more than one count but fewer than ten. V and J are TRBV9 and TRBJ2-7; 9 bases are a match to TRBD1. In germline, CDR1 is SGDLS, CDR2 YYNGEE. The CDR3 totals 17 residues. Trimming cost V 3 bases and J 2 bases; bases outside gene matches: 12. In DNA form, the CDR3 reads TGTGCCAGCAGCGCGGAGGGGAGGAGGGACAGGGCCTACGAGCAGTACTTC. Protein sequence: CASSAEGRRDRAYEQYF.

This clonotype was seen only a few times. V and J are TRBV4-2 and TRBJ1-6; D is uncertain. Germline V CDR1 and CDR2: LGHNA, YNFKEQ. This CDR3 comprises 14 residues. Trimming cost V 0 bases and J 11 bases, with 11 bases left between them. The CDR3 region has the DNA TGTGCCAGCAGCCAAGATCACCAGGAAACACCCCTCCACTTT. Residues: CASSQDHQETPLHF.

V gene TRBV11-2 combines with J gene TRBJ1-4; 8 bases line up with TRBD1. The CDR3 extends over 13 amino acids. The trim removed 5 bases at V and 8 bases at J, leaving 4 bases unmatched. The germline V gene encodes CDR1 SGHAT and CDR2 FQNNGV. CDR3 nucleotides: TGTGCCAGCAGCCGATGGACAGGGGAAAAACTGTTTTTT. Its translation is CASSRWTGEKLFF.